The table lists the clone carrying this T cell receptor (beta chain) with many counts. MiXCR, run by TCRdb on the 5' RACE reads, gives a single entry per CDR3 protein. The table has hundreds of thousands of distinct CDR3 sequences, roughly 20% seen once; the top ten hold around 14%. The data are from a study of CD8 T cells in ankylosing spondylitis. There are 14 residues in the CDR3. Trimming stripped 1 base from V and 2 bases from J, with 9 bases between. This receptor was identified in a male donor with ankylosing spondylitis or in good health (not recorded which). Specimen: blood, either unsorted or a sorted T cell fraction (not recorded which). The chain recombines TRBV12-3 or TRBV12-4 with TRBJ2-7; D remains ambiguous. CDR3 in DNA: TGTGCCAGCAGTTTAGAGACGAAAGCCTACGAGCAGTACTTC. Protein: CASSLETKAYEQYF.